This TCR beta chain appears in the sequencing data of a study of T cells in Graves' hyperthyroidism and ophthalmopathy. Whole-study results and caveats: Blood samples included most of the expanded thyroid clonotypes exceeding 0.001.

J lost 4 bases, V lost 6 bases, and 7 bases had no gene match. The CDR3 is 14 residues long. Germline V gives CDR1 MNHEY, CDR2 SMNVEV (reference sequence). A note on this clonotype: Its antigen is unknown.

The source material, RNA transcripts, was used to amplify TCR beta CDR3 regions. During a first-round RT-PCR of the TCR CDR3, the HTBI primer set was used. TCRdb re-derived calls from the multiplex PCR reads in MiXCR, one entry per CDR3 protein. The sample carries fewer than 550,000 distinct CDR3 sequences, roughly 14% recorded once. The clonotype comes from a woman between 18 and 29 years old with Graves' hyperthyroidism. Sequencing was done on a sample of blood. This chain uses TRBV27 with TRBJ1-2; 8 positions match TRBD1. CDR3 in amino acids: CASRGLDRAYGYTF. Written as DNA, the CDR3 is TGTGCCAGCAGGGGGTTGGACAGGGCCTATGGCTACACCTTC.